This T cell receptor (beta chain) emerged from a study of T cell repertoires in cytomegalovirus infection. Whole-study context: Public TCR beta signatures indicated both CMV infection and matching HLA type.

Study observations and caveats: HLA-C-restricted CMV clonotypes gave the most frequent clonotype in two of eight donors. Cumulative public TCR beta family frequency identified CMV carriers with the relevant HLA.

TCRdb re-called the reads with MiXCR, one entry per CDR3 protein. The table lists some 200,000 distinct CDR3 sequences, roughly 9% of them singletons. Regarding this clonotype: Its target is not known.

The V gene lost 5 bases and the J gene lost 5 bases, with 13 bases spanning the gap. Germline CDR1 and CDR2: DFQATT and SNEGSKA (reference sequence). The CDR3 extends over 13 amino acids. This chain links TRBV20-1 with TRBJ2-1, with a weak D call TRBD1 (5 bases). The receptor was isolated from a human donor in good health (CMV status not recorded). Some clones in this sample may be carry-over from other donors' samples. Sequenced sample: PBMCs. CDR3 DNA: TGCAGTGCTTACCCCGACAGACACAATGAGCAGTTCTTC. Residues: CSAYPDRHNEQFF.